The present TCR beta chain was sequenced within a study of blood T cell repertoires in COVID-19. Per the original data handling: Amplified reference gene primers provided the basis for estimating nucleated cell counts. Using immunoSEQ multiplex PCR, the repertoire was profiled, and TCRdb retains in-frame clones only, with some absent. For V, J and clone size, that table is used; D and trimming come from the DNA. The sample holds some 250,000 clones; approximately 83% are singletons and the top ten take 1.9%. Participants, roughly 18 to 100 years old, spanned around 25 US areas. Donors were grouped by their self-reported clinical history. Germline lookup yields CDR1 SNHLY and CDR2 FYNNEI. V lost 6 bases to trimming and J lost 5 bases; unmatched junction nucleotides: 2. The CDR3 is made up of 12 amino acids.

The source material was PBMCs or T cells enriched from blood (not recorded which). This clonotype was sampled from a woman aged 45-65 years who had recovered from COVID-19. The chain links TRBV2 to TRBJ2-5; 8 nucleotides match TRBD1. The CDR3 bases are TGTGCCAGCAGGGACAGGGTGGAGACCCAGTACTTC. This translates into CASRDRVETQYF.